This T cell receptor beta chain derives from a study of Graves' ophthalmopathy and Graves' hyperthyroidism. The overall study: By definition, stable hyperthyroidism involved no ophthalmopathy within 18 months of follow-up.

Using RNA transcripts, the TCR beta CDR3 regions were amplified. The library came from an HTBI-primed first-round RT-PCR and a second-round multiplex PCR. TCRdb passed the multiplex PCR reads through MiXCR, listing each CDR3 protein once. Seen here are a few hundred thousand distinct CDR3 sequences, less than 40% observed once, and the top ten hold 4% to 5%. This clonotype was detected a few times. Trimming removed 4 bases from V and 7 bases from J, with 21 bases in between. Per the germline V gene, CDR1 is SGHNT and CDR2 is YYREEE (reference sequence). The CDR3 extends over 15 amino acids. The specimen was peripheral blood or thyroid tissue (not recorded which). The sequence came from an adult man with Graves' hyperthyroidism. The chain couples TRBV5-4 to TRBJ2-7; D gene unclear. CDR3 sequence: CASSQVPGPRWEQYF. CDR3 nucleotides: TGTGCCAGCAGCCAAGTCCCAGGCCCGAGGTGGGAGCAGTACTTC.